The T cell receptor (beta chain) under discussion was sequenced for a study of blood T cell repertoires in COVID-19. CDR3 size: 15 residues. The germline V gene encodes CDR1 MNHEY and CDR2 SVGAGI. V shed 7 bases, J shed 0 bases, and the junction held 5 bases outside the gene matches. Sequencing was performed with immunoSEQ multiplex PCR; in TCRdb, only in-frame clones are kept and a portion is missing. The table shows a few hundred thousand clones, with less than 90% occurring only once. The Seattle site enrolled patients during active infection and followed them longitudinally. Specimen: peripheral blood. The V call is TRBV6-5, the J call TRBJ1-3; TRBD1 agrees at 8 bases. The TCR was taken from a woman aged 80 or over with COVID-19, enrolled during active disease. The CDR3: CASKGQGISGNTIYF. CDR3 in DNA: TGTGCCAGCAAAGGACAGGGTATCTCTGGAAACACCATATATTTT.